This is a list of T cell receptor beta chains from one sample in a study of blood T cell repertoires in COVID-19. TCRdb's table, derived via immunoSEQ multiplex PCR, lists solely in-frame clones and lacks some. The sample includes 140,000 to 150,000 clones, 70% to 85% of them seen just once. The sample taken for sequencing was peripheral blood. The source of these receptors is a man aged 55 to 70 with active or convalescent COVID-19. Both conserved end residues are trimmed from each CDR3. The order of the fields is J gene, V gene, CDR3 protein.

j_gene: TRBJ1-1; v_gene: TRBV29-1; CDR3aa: SVASDTEAF
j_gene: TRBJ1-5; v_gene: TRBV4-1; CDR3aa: ASSQDFRTGIRSQPQH
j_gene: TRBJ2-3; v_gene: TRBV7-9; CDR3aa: ASRRQTSTDTQY
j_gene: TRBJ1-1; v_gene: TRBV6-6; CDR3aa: ASRSRGLNTEAF
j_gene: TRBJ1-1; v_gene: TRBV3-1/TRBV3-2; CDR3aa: ASSLGAGVTEAF
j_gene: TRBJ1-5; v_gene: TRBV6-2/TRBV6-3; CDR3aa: ASSYSTGGIGNQPQH
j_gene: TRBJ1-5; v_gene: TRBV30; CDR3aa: AWSVRDNQPQH
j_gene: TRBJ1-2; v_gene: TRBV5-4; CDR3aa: ASSLGGGGHSNYGYT
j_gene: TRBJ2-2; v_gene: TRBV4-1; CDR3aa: ASSQDRTQLTGELF
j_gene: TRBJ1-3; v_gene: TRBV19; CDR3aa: ASMEGPTISGNTIY
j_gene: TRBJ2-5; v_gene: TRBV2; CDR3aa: ASSLEPSQETQY
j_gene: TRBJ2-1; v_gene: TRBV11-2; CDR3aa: ASSLRQARMEQF
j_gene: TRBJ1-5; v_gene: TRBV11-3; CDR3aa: ASRPPQDRGLNQPQH
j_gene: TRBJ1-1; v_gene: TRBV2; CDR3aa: ASNGQGEAF
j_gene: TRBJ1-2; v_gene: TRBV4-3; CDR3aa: ASSPRPGTGDYGYT
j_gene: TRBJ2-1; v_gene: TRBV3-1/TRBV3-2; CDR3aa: ASSQAGTPAGEQF
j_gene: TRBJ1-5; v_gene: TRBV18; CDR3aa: ASSPDGQNQPQH
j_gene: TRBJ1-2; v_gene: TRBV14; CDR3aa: ASSQARGHGYT
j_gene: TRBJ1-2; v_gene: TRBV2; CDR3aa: ASSWQGVGGYT